Listed below are T cell receptor beta chains from one sample, sequenced in a study of Ad26.COV2.S vaccination and SARS-CoV-2 variants. The assay was immunoSEQ multiplex PCR, and TCRdb's table has in-frame clones only and misses some. The table has 350,000 to 500,000 clones, around nine tenths seen once. This material consisted of peripheral blood, taken in a trial of Ad26.COV2.S vaccine versus placebo. The receptors were sampled from a person between 18 and 59 years old who received the Ad26.COV2.S COVID-19 vaccine or a placebo. The conserved cysteine and the conserved F or W are not part of the CDR3 here. D genes are given only for firm matches.

j_call d_call v_call cdr3_aa
TRBJ2-1 TRBD1 TRBV7-9 ASSLSGGAFDEQF
TRBJ1-4 NA TRBV19 ASSIGTVATNEKLF
TRBJ1-3 NA TRBV10-3 AISADASSGNTIY
TRBJ2-1 TRBD2 TRBV6-6 ASSFSPSGYNEQF
TRBJ1-6 TRBD1 TRBV11-2 ASSPQPGTGNSPLH
TRBJ1-2 NA TRBV19 ATFVTDRYNYGYT
TRBJ2-2 NA TRBV7-2 ASSLAGPGELF
TRBJ2-5 TRBD2 TRBV15 ATSRAPSGGGETQY
TRBJ1-1 NA TRBV12-3/TRBV12-4 ASSLGALTEAF
TRBJ2-5 NA TRBV30 AWSVLRGSQY
TRBJ2-7 TRBD1 TRBV28 ASSFPGQGFYEQY
TRBJ1-6 NA TRBV29-1 SVEPGQVWPYNSPLH
TRBJ2-7 TRBD2 TRBV6-2/TRBV6-3 ASSYSGTSGYEQY
TRBJ1-2 NA TRBV7-2 ASSTYPGRYGYT
TRBJ2-3 NA TRBV7-9 ASSFRGMADTQY
TRBJ2-7 NA TRBV6-5 ASSSRGHEQY
TRBJ2-1 TRBD1 TRBV6-5 ASSDRVNEQF
TRBJ2-2 TRBD1 TRBV9 ASSVATGQGLGELF
TRBJ1-1 TRBD1 TRBV19 ASTPQGAQGTEAF
TRBJ1-4 NA TRBV18 ASSPRSNEKLF
TRBJ2-7 NA TRBV6-6 ASKDSGEFHEQY
TRBJ2-7 NA TRBV7-8 ASSLGTAAYEQY
TRBJ1-2 TRBD1 TRBV7-8 ASSSDRVYGYT
TRBJ1-5 TRBD1 TRBV3-1/TRBV3-2 ASSPGTGLNQPQH
TRBJ2-7 NA TRBV7-2 ASSLGLGSYEQY
TRBJ2-2 TRBD2 TRBV9 ASSVGLAGLNTGELF
TRBJ2-5 NA TRBV6-5 ASSHRGTQY
TRBJ2-4 NA TRBV28 ASSHPPTTTLAKNIQY
TRBJ2-3 NA TRBV6-2/TRBV6-3 ASSRSDTDTQY
TRBJ2-2 NA TRBV7-6 ASSLTGNTGELF
TRBJ2-3 TRBD2 TRBV19 ASSIIAVGLAGSTDTQY
TRBJ2-5 TRBD2 TRBV7-9 ASSSSSTSAPATQY
TRBJ2-1 TRBD2 TRBV6-5 ASSYSWTSGNEQF
TRBJ2-3 TRBD2 TRBV19 ASSARAGASTDTQY
TRBJ2-7 TRBD1 TRBV5-4 ASSTGQGAPEQY
TRBJ2-7 TRBD2 TRBV3-1/TRBV3-2 ASSQDRLAGTSYEQY
TRBJ2-7 NA TRBV28 ASSLFRGRYEQY
TRBJ1-5 TRBD1 TRBV7-3 ASSLGTGPVQPQH
TRBJ2-3 NA TRBV7-2 ASSLGMRSTDTQY